This entry lists 25 T cell receptor beta chains sequenced from one sample in a study of beta chain features in type 1 diabetes. General study findings and limits: TCRB CDR3s from Type 1 diabetes patients were moderately but significantly shorter in all four CD4+ subsets.

Expressed TCRB transcripts were sequenced because the entire RNA isolate underwent reverse transcription. Produced via immunoSEQ multiplex PCR; TCRdb's table is partial and in-frame only. Among some 700,000 clones listed, 13% were seen once. Their target antigens are unknown. Sequencing was done on a sample of naive CD4+ T cells from blood. These receptors were obtained from a man aged 18 to 35 with type 1 diabetes.

This clone was seen more than once but under ten times. The V call is TRBV11-2, the J call TRBJ2-7; 9 bases match TRBD1. The CDR3 contains 14 residues. J lost 1 base, V lost 7 bases, and 5 bases had no gene match. The germline V gene has CDR1 SGHAT and CDR2 FQNNGV. CDR3 protein: CASTQTGGSYEQYF. In DNA, the CDR3 is TGTGCCAGCACCCAGACAGGGGGGTCCTACGAGCAGTACTTC. Together with reference TRBV11-2 and TRBJ2-7, the CDR3 gives the full variable domain: EAGVAQSPRYKIIEKRQSVAFWCNPISGHATLYWYQQILGQGPKLLIQFQNNGVVDDSQLPKDRFSAERLKGVDSTLKIQPAKLEDSAVYLCASTQTGGSYEQYFGPGTRLTVT.

The chain uses TRBV5-1 and TRBJ2-5, with D perhaps TRBD1 (7 bases). The length of the CDR3 is 13 residues. Germline values: CDR1 SGHRS, CDR2 YFSETQ. The V gene lost 4 bases and the J gene lost 5 bases, with 12 bases spanning the gap. As DNA, the CDR3 is TGCGCCAGCAGCGAACCAGGGGGGGAGACCCAGTACTTC. As protein: CASSEPGGETQYF.

The genes are TRBV30 and TRBJ1-1; tentative D call: TRBD1 (6 bases). V was clipped by 2 bases and J by 1 base, with 14 bases between them. The CDR3 runs 15 residues. Germline lookup yields CDR1 GTSNPN and CDR2 SVGIG (reference sequence). The CDR3 loop is CAWSSTPRGNTEAFF. In nucleotides, the CDR3 is TGTGCCTGGAGTTCTACGCCCAGGGGGAACACTGAAGCTTTCTTT.

This chain connects TRBV30 to TRBJ2-1; 7 bases match TRBD2. Trimming took 3 bases from V and 0 from J; bases not matched to a gene: 8. Germline-derived CDR1 and CDR2 are GTSNPN and SVGIG (reference sequence). This CDR3 is built from 16 residues. This CDR3 is CAWSIPGGSSYNEQFF. The CDR3 DNA reads as TGTGCCTGGAGCATTCCCGGCGGGAGCTCCTACAATGAGCAGTTCTTC.

This clone came up a few times. The rearrangement links TRBV27 to TRBJ2-7, with 8 bases lining up with TRBD2. There are 15 residues in the CDR3. CDR1 is MNHEY and CDR2 is SMNVEV in the germline V gene (reference sequence). V dropped 1 base and J dropped 2; count of bases not matched to a gene: 4. The CDR3: CASSLFGGAAYEQYF. The CDR3 region has the DNA TGTGCCAGCAGTTTATTCGGGGGGGCAGCCTACGAGCAGTACTTC.

This sequence joins TRBV19 and TRBJ2-7, with 10 bases aligning to TRBD1. Per germline, CDR1 LNHDA and CDR2 SQIVND (reference sequence). The CDR3 covers 15 residues. Losses at the gene ends were 10 bases for V and 2 bases for J; bases not matched to a gene: 11. The chain's CDR3 is CATRTRDRGTYEQYF. CDR3 nucleotide sequence: TGTGCCACTAGAACCCGGGACAGGGGTACCTACGAGCAGTACTTC. The full variable domain, its missing parts supplied by reference TRBV19 and TRBJ2-7, is DGGITQSPKYLFRKEGQNVTLSCEQNLNHDAMYWYRQDPGQGLRLIYYSQIVNDFQKGDIAEGYSVSREKKESFPLTVTSAQKNPTAFYLCATRTRDRGTYEQYFGPGTRLTVT.

This clone showed up just a few times. This chain uses TRBV4-1 with TRBJ1-1; TRBD1 aligns across 8 bases. Germline values: CDR1 MGHRA, CDR2 YSYEKL. This CDR3 contains 16 residues. Trimming at V came to 1 base and at J to 1 base, leaving 5 bases not matched to a gene. CDR3 nucleotide sequence: TGCGCCAGCAGCCAAGCAGACAGGGGAGGGAACACTGAAGCTTTCTTT. This translates into CASSQADRGGNTEAFF.

The rearrangement uses TRBV11-2 and TRBJ2-1, with D possibly being TRBD1 (5 bases). Per the germline V gene, CDR1 is SGHAT and CDR2 is FQNNGV. This CDR3 comprises 15 residues. Trimming cost V 1 base and J 5 bases, with 12 bases left between them. DNA of the CDR3: TGTGCCAGCAGCTTAGGCCAGGGTATCCACAATGAGCAGTTCTTC. This translates into CASSLGQGIHNEQFF.

The rearrangement uses TRBV9 and TRBJ1-3; no reliable D call. The V gene's germline CDR1 is SGDLS and CDR2 YYNGEE. The CDR3 sequence is 11 residues long. The V end lost 5 bases, the J end lost 6 bases, and 6 bases lay between the germline ends. As DNA, the CDR3 is TGTGCCAGCAGTGGCGAAAACACCATATATTTT. This codes for CASSGENTIYF.

This clone has a handful of counts. V gene TRBV27 combines with J gene TRBJ1-2; 9 positions agree with TRBD1. Germline CDR1 MNHEY, CDR2 SMNVEV (reference sequence). The trim removed 3 bases at V and 8 bases at J, leaving 7 bases unmatched. This CDR3 comprises 14 residues. CDR3 loop: CASSFTGGRGGYTF. CDR3 coding DNA: TGTGCCAGCAGTTTCACAGGGGGCAGGGGCGGCTACACCTTC.

The chain couples TRBV6-1 to TRBJ1-2; no definite D call. V was cut by 1 base and J by 4 bases, with 10 bases left in between. Germline values: CDR1 MNHNS, CDR2 SASEGT. The CDR3 is 14 amino acids. The CDR3 DNA is TGTGCCAGCAGTGAAGAGATGGCAGCCTATGGCTACACCTTC. Translating it yields CASSEEMAAYGYTF.

A word on this clone: The junction departs from the called germline gene at one end, perhaps through a read error. The chain employs TRBV7-7 and TRBJ2-7; maybe TRBD2 (7 bases). This CDR3 region has 15 residues. The germline gives CDR1 SSHAT, CDR2 FNYEAQ (reference sequence). CDR3 protein: CASSPGGPRAYEQYF. CDR3 in DNA: TGTGCTAGCAGCCCCGGGGGGCCGCGGGCCTACGAGCAGTACTTC.

The chain employs TRBV18 and TRBJ1-4; D not certain. CDR3 length: 14 amino acids. V was shortened by 2 bases and J by 2 bases, with 6 bases between the two germline ends. The germline gives CDR1 KGHSH, CDR2 LQKENI. CDR3 sequence: CASSPTSTNEKLFF. CDR3 DNA: TGTGCCAGCTCACCAACTTCGACTAATGAAAAACTGTTTTTT.

As concerns this clone: The sample has other DNA sequences that encode this CDR3 too. The chain recombines TRBV5-1 with TRBJ2-5, with unresolved D. The CDR3 has 12 amino acids. CDR1 and CDR2 from the germline V gene are SGHRS and YFSETQ. With 2 bases removed from V and 0 bases from J, the gap between germline ends came to 2 bases. CDR3 DNA: TGCGCCAGCAGCTTAAACCAAGAGACCCAGTACTTC. This gives the protein CASSLNQETQYF.

The V gene is TRBV14, the J gene TRBJ2-5, with TRBD1 as a possible D gene (6 bases). The CDR3 consists of 14 residues. V dropped 4 bases and J dropped 2 bases, with 11 bases sitting between them. From germline, CDR1 is SGHDN and CDR2 FVKESK. The CDR3 loop is CASSPDSPQETQYF. The CDR3 DNA follows: TGTGCCAGCAGCCCGGACAGCCCACAAGAGACCCAGTACTTC.

This clone showed up just a few times. The chain is built from TRBV29-1 and TRBJ1-1, with D uncertain. The CDR3 has 12 amino acids. Germline CDR1 is SQVTM and CDR2 is ANQGSEA. The germline V and J ends were trimmed by 5 bases and 1 base, with 8 bases remaining between them. Here the CDR3 DNA reads TGCAGCGTTCTATGGGCGAACACTGAAGCTTTCTTT. It codes for CSVLWANTEAFF.

This clone was found a few times. The chain combines TRBV28 with TRBJ2-1; D not certain. Germline V gene data show CDR1 as MDHEN and CDR2 as SYDVKM. The length of the CDR3 is 12 residues. V dropped 8 bases and J dropped 3 bases, with 8 bases sitting between them. The CDR3 is CASWELYNEQFF. CDR3 nucleotide sequence: TGTGCCAGCTGGGAACTCTACAATGAGCAGTTCTTC.

The CDR3 DNA sequence: TGTGCCAGCAGCTCCGACAGGGCATTCAACTATGGCTACACCTTC. Residues: CASSSDRAFNYGYTF. The chain recombines TRBV7-9 with TRBJ1-2; 7 bases fit TRBD1. CDR1 and CDR2 (germline): SEHNR, FQNEAQ (reference sequence). The CDR3 length is 15 residues. The ends lost 4 bases at V and 2 bases at J; junction bases unmatched: 7.

This clone was detected only a few times. The chain links TRBV7-9 to TRBJ1-1, with D possibly matching TRBD1 (5 bases). Germline loops: CDR1 SEHNR, CDR2 FQNEAQ (reference sequence). The V end was cut by 4 bases, the J end by 5 bases, with 11 bases between. This CDR3 comprises 13 residues. The CDR3 loop reads CASSSGLRTEAFF. CDR3 coding DNA: TGTGCCAGCAGCTCGGGACTAAGGACTGAAGCTTTCTTT.

This clone was counted between two and nine times. Other DNA sequences of this sample code for an identical CDR3. The V call is TRBV29-1, the J call TRBJ1-2; 10 nucleotides align to TRBD1. Germline V gene data show CDR1 as SQVTM and CDR2 as ANQGSEA. With V trimmed by 4 bases and J by 4 bases, 0 bases remained unmatched. The CDR3 has 12 amino acids. The CDR3 DNA is TGCAGCGTTGGACAGGGGGCCTATGGCTACACCTTC. Its protein is CSVGQGAYGYTF.

The table lists this clone with a few counts. This rearrangement joins TRBV28 to TRBJ2-7; TRBD1 matches 7 bases. The CDR3 covers 16 residues. Germline CDR1 MDHEN, CDR2 SYDVKM. With V trimmed by 4 bases and J by 0 bases, 9 bases remained unmatched. Here the CDR3 reads CASSSSGQVPSYEQYF. The CDR3 bases are TGTGCCAGCAGTTCGTCCGGACAGGTCCCCTCCTACGAGCAGTACTTC.

The sample holds a few counts of this clone. This chain connects TRBV4-1 to TRBJ1-3; TRBD1 might be the D (5 bases). This CDR3 has 17 amino acids. Trimming left V 1 base short and J 1 base short, with 14 bases between. In germline, CDR1 is MGHRA, CDR2 YSYEKL. CDR3 loop: CASSQARDAKSGNTIYF. The CDR3 DNA follows: TGCGCCAGCAGCCAAGCCCGGGACGCCAAGTCTGGAAACACCATATATTTT.

This rearrangement joins TRBV10-3 to TRBJ2-1; TRBD1 agrees at 7 bases. The J segment lost 0 bases and the V segment lost 8 bases, leaving 7 bases of the junction unmatched. CDR3 size: 15 residues. Germline-derived CDR1 and CDR2 are ENHRY and SYGVKD. Here the CDR3 reads CAISQGDPSYNEQFF. CDR3 DNA sequence: TGTGCCATCTCCCAGGGGGACCCCTCCTACAATGAGCAGTTCTTC.

This clone was seen a single time. V is TRBV19 and J is TRBJ2-3; D is unclear. This CDR3 is 15 amino acids long. CDR1 is LNHDA, CDR2 SQIVND, per germline (reference sequence). Trimming removed 3 bases at V and 0 bases at J, with 10 bases between. The CDR3 loop is CASSIGQISTDTQYF. CDR3 sequence (DNA): TGTGCCAGTAGTATCGGGCAGATTAGCACAGATACGCAGTATTTT.

The chain employs TRBV5-1 and TRBJ2-1, with 8 bases that match TRBD1. This CDR3 region has 15 residues. Trimming removed 2 bases from V and 4 bases from J; junction bases left unmatched: 5. Per the germline V gene, CDR1 is SGHRS and CDR2 is YFSETQ. The CDR3 DNA reads TGCGCCAGCAGCTTCGACAGGGGAGATTACAATGAGCAGTTCTTC. Translated: CASSFDRGDYNEQFF.